Given below is one T cell receptor beta chain in context. Its antigen has not been determined. The sample holds no much larger clone one base away, and base qualities are not on file. The TCR beta CDR3 regions were amplified from RNA transcripts. For the first round of RT-PCR on the TCR CDR3, the HTBI primer set was used together with the Qiagen OneStep RT-PCR kit. Libraries were constructed in a second round of multiplex PCR, after which size selection and purification were carried out. Paired-end sequencing of the libraries was performed with 100 bp reads on an Illumina HiSeq2000. Concerning the study's data processing: SOAPnuke was used to process the raw data, with reads discarded if the reads contained adapters or uncalled bases, had a mean Phred below 15, or lacked an exact constant-primer or identifier match. COPE v1.2.5 was used to merge high-quality paired reads, and clonotypes were defined as unique nucleotide sequences. MiTCR v1.1 was used to align clonotypes to the IMGT TRBV, TRBD and TRBJ reference segments. Only V-J combinations with frequency above 0.0001, covering roughly 99% of repertoires, were analysed. A TCS score was defined as the ratio of F50 (clonal expansion) to E x V (chaos), with BLOSUM62-based TCRdist applied between CDR3 peptides within each V-J. Welch's t-statistics and random forest reduced fewer than 550 V-J features to 10 to 15, which were used in a naive Bayes classifier (R e1071). TCRdb reprocessed the public reads (quality trimming at Q25 with fastp, clone calling with MiXCR) and kept in-frame beta chains. Merged by CDR3 protein, the rows form single entries marked with the most common genes and DNA. TCRdb assigned the V and J calls; the authors' analysis was not used. Here the sample has hundreds of thousands of distinct CDR3 sequences; 35% to 55% occur a single time. The top ten hold just under 8.5% of the sample.

The data originate from a study of T cells in Graves' hyperthyroidism and ophthalmopathy (dated by TCRdb to the late 2010s). A note on the overall study: TCR V-J signatures able to tell the groups apart were searched for in a discovery cohort of approximately 95 patients, of whom more than 40 had Graves' ophthalmopathy and 55 to 60 had stable Graves' hyperthyroidism. An independent validation cohort of under 20 hyperthyroidism patients and 17 patients who later progressed to ophthalmopathy tested prospective prediction of ophthalmopathy. The 95 to 100 discovery patients were randomly split 7:3 into training and test sets. Thyroid tissue and blood T-cell repertoires from several Graves' hyperthyroidism patients were also compared in the study. Following sampling, methimazole starting at 30 mg daily was given to hyperthyroidism patients, and high-dose intravenous methylprednisolone was given to ophthalmopathy patients. The paper describes TCR Vbeta CDR3 sequencing of some 130 peripheral blood samples, made up of under 50 ophthalmopathy patients, some 76 hyperthyroidism patients and about 17 progressor patients. General study outcomes and caveats: In validation, progression to ophthalmopathy was predicted by the model with more than 65% sensitivity and roughly 76% specificity, a median of about 6 months before onset. In cross-validation, a model built on a 13 V-J signature told ophthalmopathy apart from stable hyperthyroidism with under 90% sensitivity and about 81% specificity, and in testing the same model reached 80%/75%. No statistical method was used to fix the sample size in advance, and group allocation was not hidden from the investigators. Most expanded thyroid clonotypes (frequency above 0.001) were also detected in blood, suggesting blood repertoires may reflect thyroid immune responses.

A patient counted as having stable Graves' hyperthyroidism if no progression to ophthalmopathy occurred over 18 months of follow-up. The hyperthyroidism patients were between 18 and 65 years old and newly diagnosed, with a disease duration of less than 2 months. The study excluded patients with uncontrolled infections, other autoimmune diseases, pregnancy or lactation. Diagnoses relied on clinical symptoms, serum thyroxine and TRAb, thyroid ultrasound and orbital computed tomography. Total RNA was extracted with Trizol reagent, and quality was checked on an Agilent 2100 Bioanalyzer. Trimming takes 3 bases off V and 0 bases off J; junction bases not matched to a gene: 3. CDR1 and CDR2, looked up from the germline V gene (reference sequence), are LNHNV and YYDKDF. Its CDR3 holds 17 amino acids, cysteine through phenylalanine. Only the CDR3 part of the read is kept: 51 bases, read in frame from the first base.

This sequence was found in a woman younger than 35 with Graves' hyperthyroidism. Donor details come from another sample of the same person, matched by shared clones. Recombination linked TRBV15 to TRBJ2-6, with 9 bases in between that match TRBD1. Sequenced material: peripheral blood or thyroid tissue (not recorded which). The nucleotides read TGTGCCACCAGCAGCCCGGGACAGGGCTCTGGGGCCAACGTCCTGACTTTC. Its protein product is CATSSPGQGSGANVLTF.